These 16 T cell receptor beta chains originate from one sample sequenced in a study of T cells in Graves' hyperthyroidism and ophthalmopathy (dated by TCRdb to the late 2010s). Library construction relied on multiplex PCR. Sequencing relied on an Illumina HiSeq 2000. The TCR beta CDR3 regions were amplified from RNA transcripts. A first-round RT-PCR of the TCR CDR3 used the HTBI primer set with the Qiagen OneStep RT-PCR kit. The public reads were run again by TCRdb, first through fastp at Q25 and then through MiXCR, and only productive beta chains were kept. Rows merge per CDR3 protein into single entries with the most common DNA and genes. The sample table lists some 340,000 distinct CDR3 sequences, roughly 15% of them with a count of one. 34% of the sample is held by the ten biggest clonotypes. What was sequenced was blood. These TCRs come from a woman between 35 and 50 years old with Graves' ophthalmopathy.

Comments on this clonotype: This sequence may be a read error, since a much larger clone differs from it by one base. The J gene is TRBJ2-3, the V gene TRBV24-1, with TRBD1 as a possible D gene (6 bases). The CDR3 runs to 17 residues. V gave up 0 bases and J gave up 1 base, with 13 bases separating them. CDR1 and CDR2 from the germline V gene are KGHDR and SFDVKD. The CDR3 nucleotides are TGTGCCACCAGTGATTTGGGGGCAGGGGCAGGCACAGATACGCAGTATTTT. It specifies CATSDLGAGAGTDTQYF.

This clonotype has a count of ten or more. J is TRBJ1-1 and V is TRBV6-1, with 7 bases lining up with TRBD1. V shed 10 bases, J shed 0 bases, and the junction held 5 bases outside the gene matches. Germline V gives CDR1 MNHNS, CDR2 SASEGT. CDR3 length: 13 residues. The CDR3 coding sequence is TGTGCCACTGAGGGACAGCTGAACACTGAAGCTTTCTTT. Residues: CATEGQLNTEAFF.

V and J are TRBV20-1 and TRBJ2-7; no reliable D call. V was trimmed by 3 bases and J by 9 bases, leaving 18 bases between them. The CDR3 totals 13 residues. Per germline, CDR1 DFQATT and CDR2 SNEGSKA (reference sequence). The DNA of the CDR3 is TGCAGTGCTAGTTCGGTTCTAGACGAGTTGCAGTACTTC. Amino acids: CSASSVLDELQYF.

This clonotype was picked up a small number of times. The gene calls are TRBV5-1 and TRBJ2-7; TRBD2 is a possible D gene (6 bases). The CDR3 sequence is 15 residues long. V was pared by 4 bases and J by 3 bases, with 17 bases between. From germline, CDR1 is SGHRS and CDR2 YFSETQ. The CDR3 region has the DNA TGCGCCAGCAGCCCGGGACTCCGAGGAGACTACGAGCAGTACTTC. This codes for CASSPGLRGDYEQYF.

There are many counts of this clonotype. J is TRBJ2-5 and V is TRBV25-1; no clear D gene. Germline CDR1 reads MGHDK; CDR2 reads SYGVNS. The CDR3 runs to 12 residues. Trimming took off 2 bases at V and 7 bases at J, with 8 bases between the two ends. CDR3 in amino acids: CASSETALTQYF. The CDR3 nucleotides are TGTGCCAGCAGTGAAACGGCTCTGACCCAGTACTTC.

This clonotype was detected a few times. The J gene is TRBJ2-7, the V gene TRBV7-2; a possible D gene is TRBD2 (5 bases). The germline CDR1 and CDR2 sequences are SGHTA and FQGNSA. With 3 bases removed from V and 1 base from J, the gap between germline ends came to 7 bases. This CDR3 comprises 13 residues. CDR3 in DNA: TGTGCCAGCAGCTTGCTAGCTTCCTACGAGCAGTACTTC. Amino acid sequence: CASSLLASYEQYF.

J is TRBJ2-2 and V is TRBV28; D is undetermined. Trimming removed 5 bases from V and 3 bases from J, with 13 bases in between. CDR1 and CDR2 (germline): MDHEN, SYDVKM. This CDR3 contains 15 residues. CDR3 nucleotides: TGTGCCAGCAGTCTGGGATACAGCGACACCGGGGAGCTGTTTTTT. Protein: CASSLGYSDTGELFF.

The gene calls are TRBV18 and TRBJ2-3, with 11 bases that match TRBD2. CDR3 length: 20 residues. Looked up from germline, CDR1 is KGHSH and CDR2 is LQKENI. V was clipped by 5 bases and J by 5 bases; unmatched bases: 21. The CDR3 spells CASSSYRPSGGTPRVDTQYF. The CDR3 nucleotides are TGTGCCAGCTCATCCTACCGGCCTAGCGGGGGGACACCACGGGTAGATACGCAGTATTTT.

This clonotype was observed many times. The chain carries TRBV12-3 or TRBV12-4 and TRBJ1-2, with 8 positions matching TRBD1. After removal of 6 bases from V and 1 base from J, the junction contained 7 bases not matched to a gene. The CDR3 consists of 15 residues. The CDR3 spells CASSFGQGGNYGYTF. CDR3 DNA sequence: TGTGCCAGCAGCTTCGGACAGGGAGGTAACTATGGCTACACCTTC.

This clonotype was counted only a few times. One end of the junction varies from germline; a read error may be responsible. The V call is TRBV20-1, the J call TRBJ1-1; a possible D gene is TRBD1 (5 bases). Germline V gives CDR1 DFQATT, CDR2 SNEGSKA (reference sequence). There are 12 residues in the CDR3. CDR3 sequence: CSAPGTGTGAFF. Written as DNA, the CDR3 is TGCAGTGCTCCCGGGACCGGCACTGGAGCTTTCTTT.

The sample holds many counts of this clonotype. The chain is built from TRBV11-2 and TRBJ2-2; tentatively, D is TRBD1 (9 bases). The germline gives CDR1 SGHAT, CDR2 FQNNGV. The CDR3 runs 18 residues. The V gene lost 4 bases and the J gene lost 6 bases, with 24 bases spanning the gap. This CDR3 is CASSSRDREREGAGELFF. Written as DNA, the CDR3 is TGTGCCAGCAGCTCCCGGGACAGGGAACGGGAGGGCGCCGGGGAGCTGTTTTTT.

This clonotype was counted ten times or more. The J gene is TRBJ1-1, the V gene TRBV3-1; the D is unclear. V dropped 1 base and J dropped 0 bases, with 9 bases sitting between them. Germline V gene sequence: CDR1 LGHDT, CDR2 YNNKEL (reference sequence). The CDR3 loop spans 15 amino acids. As DNA, the CDR3 is TGTGCCAGCAGCCAAGGTGCGGGTATGAACACTGAAGCTTTCTTT. It encodes CASSQGAGMNTEAFF.

The rearrangement links TRBV10-3 to TRBJ1-6, with TRBD1 as a possible D gene (6 bases). Trimming left V 3 bases short and J 7 bases short, with 16 bases between. The germline gives CDR1 ENHRY, CDR2 SYGVKD. The CDR3 runs to 16 residues. CDR3 residues: CAISDFGRGPNSPLHF. The CDR3 DNA follows: TGTGCCATCAGTGACTTCGGCAGGGGACCAAATTCACCCCTCCACTTT.

The J gene is TRBJ1-2, the V gene TRBV20-1, with a possible D match to TRBD1 (5 bases). This CDR3 spans 15 amino acids. Germline V lookup: CDR1 DFQATT, CDR2 SNEGSKA (reference sequence). Trimming left V 4 bases short and J 0 bases short, with 15 bases between. DNA of the CDR3: TGCAGTGCTATAAACCGGGACGCAACTAACTATGGCTACACCTTC. Residues: CSAINRDATNYGYTF.

This chain links TRBV7-9 with TRBJ2-5, with 7 bases identical to TRBD2. Unmatched junction bases numbered 10, after V lost 5 bases and J lost 4 bases. The germline V gene encodes CDR1 SEHNR and CDR2 FQNEAQ (reference sequence). This CDR3 spans 15 amino acids. The CDR3 DNA sequence: TGTGCCAGCAGCCCCCAGGCGGGAGAGGTAGAGACCCAGTACTTC. It is translated as CASSPQAGEVETQYF.

This sequence joins TRBV6-2 or TRBV6-3 and TRBJ2-7; D gene uncertain. The ends were cut back, 6 bases at V and 3 bases at J, with 6 bases in the middle. Germline V gives CDR1 MNHEY, CDR2 SVGEGT. The CDR3 totals 11 residues. CDR3 sequence reads: CASSPFYEQYF. In DNA, the CDR3 is TGTGCCAGCAGCCCATTCTACGAGCAGTACTTC.